The 9 T cell receptor beta chains below come from one sample, sequenced in a study of cytomegalovirus exposure and HLA in healthy donors. It was with 60 Vbeta and 13 Jbeta primers that the PCR ran. Sequencing was performed with immunoSEQ multiplex PCR; in TCRdb, only in-frame clones are kept and a portion is missing. Here the sample spans approximately 130,000 clones, roughly 77% being singletons. Specimen: PBMCs. These receptors all stem from a woman aged 40 to 50 in good health and CMV-seropositive.

The V gene is TRBV9, the J gene TRBJ2-7, with TRBD1 matching over 8 bases. Losses at the gene ends were 1 base for V and 7 bases for J; bases not matched to a gene: 7. Germline V CDR1 and CDR2: SGDLS, YYNGEE. The CDR3 covers 14 residues. CDR3 in DNA: TGTGCCAGCAGCGTACAGGGGGCGGAGGGGGAGCAGTACTTC. Its translation is CASSVQGAEGEQYF.

The chain links TRBV5-1 to TRBJ2-3; 7 bases fit TRBD2. Unmatched junction bases numbered 9, after V lost 4 bases and J lost 4 bases. In germline, CDR1 is SGHRS, CDR2 YFSETQ. CDR3 length equals 15 residues. The CDR3 loop reads CASSGSPGGADTQYF. CDR3 bases: TGCGCCAGCAGCGGATCTCCGGGGGGAGCAGATACGCAGTATTTT. The full variable domain, in which reference TRBV5-1 and TRBJ2-3 provide the parts outside the CDR3, is KAGVTQTPRYLIKTRGQQVTLSCSPISGHRSVSWYQQTPGQGLQFLFEYFSETQRNKGNFPGRFSGRQFSNSRSEMNVSTLELGDSALYLCASSGSPGGADTQYFGPGTRLTVL.

The rearrangement links TRBV25-1 to TRBJ1-4; D is possibly TRBD1 (5 bases). V gave up 6 bases and J gave up 0 bases, with 17 bases separating them. From germline, CDR1 is MGHDK and CDR2 SYGVNS. CDR3 size: 17 residues. Written as DNA, the CDR3 is TGTGCCAGCAGCACAGGTATGGAGTCTGCAACTAATGAAAAACTGTTTTTT. Protein sequence: CASSTGMESATNEKLFF.

This clone was picked up one time. The rearrangement uses TRBV27 and TRBJ1-4; 9 nucleotides agree with TRBD1. The CDR3 has 15 amino acids. Looked up from germline, CDR1 is MNHEY and CDR2 is SMNVEV (reference sequence). Unmatched junction bases numbered 6, after V lost 2 bases and J lost 8 bases. The CDR3 DNA reads as TGTGCCAGCAGTTTACGGGACAGGGTTGGGGAAAAACTGTTTTTT. It encodes CASSLRDRVGEKLFF.

This rearrangement joins TRBV27 to TRBJ2-7; D call uncertain. The V and J ends lost 5 bases and 0 bases respectively, with 11 bases between them. Germline loops: CDR1 MNHEY, CDR2 SMNVEV (reference sequence). There are 14 residues in the CDR3. The CDR3 region is CASSTHSSSYEQYF. The CDR3 DNA reads as TGTGCCAGCAGTACGCATAGCAGCTCCTACGAGCAGTACTTC.

This chain connects TRBV6-5 to TRBJ1-1; the D gene is possibly TRBD1 (6 bases). The germline V gene has CDR1 MNHEY and CDR2 SVGAGI. V gave up 2 bases and J gave up 0 bases, with 10 bases separating them. The CDR3 loop spans 15 amino acids. CDR3 residues: CASSYAGALNTEAFF. The CDR3 DNA is TGTGCCAGCAGTTACGCAGGGGCCTTGAACACTGAAGCTTTCTTT.

This chain links TRBV9 with TRBJ2-2, with a tentative D call TRBD2 (6 bases). V was trimmed by 0 bases and J by 6 bases, leaving 9 bases between them. The CDR3 is made up of 14 amino acids. CDR1 is SGDLS, CDR2 YYNGEE, per germline. CDR3 sequence: CASSVAWGAGELFF. CDR3 DNA sequence: TGTGCCAGCAGCGTAGCTTGGGGGGCCGGGGAGCTGTTTTTT.

This clone was seen just once. The chain links TRBV5-1 to TRBJ1-1; 7 nucleotides agree with TRBD1. Germline CDR1 and CDR2: SGHRS and YFSETQ. This CDR3 is 13 amino acids long. Trimming cost V 3 bases and J 11 bases; bases outside gene matches: 10. The CDR3 protein is CASSWNGQENAFF. CDR3 in DNA: TGCGCCAGCAGCTGGAATGGACAGGAAAATGCTTTCTTT.

The chain couples TRBV4-3 to TRBJ1-4; 7 bases fit TRBD1. The V gene end was trimmed by 0 bases and the J gene end by 5 bases; junction bases not matched to a gene: 9. This CDR3 comprises 17 residues. Germline V gene sequence: CDR1 LGHNA, CDR2 YSLEER. The CDR3 reads CASSQDMRGLGNEKLFF. As DNA, the CDR3 is TGCGCCAGCAGCCAAGATATGAGGGGGCTCGGGAATGAAAAACTGTTTTTT.